This T cell receptor (beta chain) comes out of a study of control samples from healthy donors and cancer patients. Trimming removed 3 bases from V and 4 bases from J, with 9 bases in between. The CDR3 has 12 residues. The V gene's germline CDR1 is DFQATT and CDR2 SNEGSKA (reference sequence). Method: immunoSEQ multiplex PCR; TCRdb's copy keeps in-frame clones and lacks some. The repertoire holds tens of thousands of clones, with under 95% as singletons. The V call is TRBV20-1, the J call TRBJ2-5, with a weak D call TRBD1 (6 bases). Specimen: PBMCs. The receptor's source is a man aged 45-60 years with lung cancer. CDR3: CSASAGVETQYF. The CDR3 coding sequence is TGCAGTGCTAGTGCAGGGGTAGAGACCCAGTACTTC.